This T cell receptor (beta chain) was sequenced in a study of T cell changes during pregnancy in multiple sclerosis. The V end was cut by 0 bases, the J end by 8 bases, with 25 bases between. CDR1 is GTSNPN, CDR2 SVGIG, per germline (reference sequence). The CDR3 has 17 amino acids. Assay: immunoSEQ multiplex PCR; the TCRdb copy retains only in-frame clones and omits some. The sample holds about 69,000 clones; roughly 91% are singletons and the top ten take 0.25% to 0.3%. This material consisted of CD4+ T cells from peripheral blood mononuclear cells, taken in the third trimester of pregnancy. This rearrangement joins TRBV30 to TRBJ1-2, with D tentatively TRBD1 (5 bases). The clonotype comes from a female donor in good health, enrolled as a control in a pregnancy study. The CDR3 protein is CAWSVRPGEGPGVGYTF. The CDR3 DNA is TGTGCCTGGAGTGTACGGCCGGGGGAGGGGCCCGGAGTAGGCTACACCTTC.